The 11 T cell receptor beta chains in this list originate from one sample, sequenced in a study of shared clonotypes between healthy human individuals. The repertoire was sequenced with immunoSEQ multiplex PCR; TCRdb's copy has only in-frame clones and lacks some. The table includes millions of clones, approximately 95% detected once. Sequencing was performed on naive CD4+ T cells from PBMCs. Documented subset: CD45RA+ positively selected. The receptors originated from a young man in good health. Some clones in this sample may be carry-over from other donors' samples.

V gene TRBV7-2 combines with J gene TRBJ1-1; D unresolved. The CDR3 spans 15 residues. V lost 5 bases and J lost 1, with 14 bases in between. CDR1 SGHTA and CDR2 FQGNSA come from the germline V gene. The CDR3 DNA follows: TGTGCCAGCAGCCCCGTAAAGGGAAAGAACACTGAAGCTTTCTTT. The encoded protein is CASSPVKGKNTEAFF.

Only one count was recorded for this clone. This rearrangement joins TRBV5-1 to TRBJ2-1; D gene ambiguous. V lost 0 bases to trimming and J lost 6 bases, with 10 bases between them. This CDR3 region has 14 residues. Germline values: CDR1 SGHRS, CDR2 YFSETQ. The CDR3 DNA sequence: TGCGCCAGCAGCTTGGGTGGGCTCAGCAATGAGCAGTTCTTC. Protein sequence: CASSLGGLSNEQFF. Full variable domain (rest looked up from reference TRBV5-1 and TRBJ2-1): KAGVTQTPRYLIKTRGQQVTLSCSPISGHRSVSWYQQTPGQGLQFLFEYFSETQRNKGNFPGRFSGRQFSNSRSEMNVSTLELGDSALYLCASSLGGLSNEQFFGPGTRLTVL.

The CDR3 reads CASSLTTAGTQYF. The CDR3, as DNA: TGTGCCAGCAGCTTAACCACCGCAGGGACCCAGTACTTC. The chain joins TRBV7-3 to TRBJ2-5; no firm D call. This CDR3 has 13 residues. From germline, CDR1 is SGHTA and CDR2 FQGTGA. V gave up 0 bases and J gave up 7 bases, with 9 bases separating them.

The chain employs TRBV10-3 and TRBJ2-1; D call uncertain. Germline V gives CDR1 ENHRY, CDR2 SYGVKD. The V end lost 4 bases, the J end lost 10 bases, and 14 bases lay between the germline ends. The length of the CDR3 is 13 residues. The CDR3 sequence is CAISAARAREQFF. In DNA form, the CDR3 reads TGTGCCATCAGTGCAGCCCGGGCACGCGAGCAGTTCTTC.

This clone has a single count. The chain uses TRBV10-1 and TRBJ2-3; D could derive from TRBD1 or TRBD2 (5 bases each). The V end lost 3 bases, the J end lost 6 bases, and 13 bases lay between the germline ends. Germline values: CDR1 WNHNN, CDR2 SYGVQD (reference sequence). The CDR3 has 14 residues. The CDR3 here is CASSDSGRADTQYF. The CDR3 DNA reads TGCGCCAGCAGTGACTCGGGGCGGGCGGATACGCAGTATTTT.

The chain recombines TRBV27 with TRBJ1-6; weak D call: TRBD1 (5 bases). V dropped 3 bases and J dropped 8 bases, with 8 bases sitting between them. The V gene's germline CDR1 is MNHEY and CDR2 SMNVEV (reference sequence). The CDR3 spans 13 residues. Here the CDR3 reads CASSFKGDSPLHF. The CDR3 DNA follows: TGTGCCAGCAGTTTTAAAGGGGATTCACCCCTCCACTTT.

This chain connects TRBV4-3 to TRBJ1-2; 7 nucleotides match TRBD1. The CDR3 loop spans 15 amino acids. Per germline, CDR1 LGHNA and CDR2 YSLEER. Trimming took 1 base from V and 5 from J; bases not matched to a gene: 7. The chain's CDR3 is CASSQGGRGRYGYTF. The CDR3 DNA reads TGCGCCAGCAGCCAAGGAGGCAGGGGGAGGTATGGCTACACCTTC.

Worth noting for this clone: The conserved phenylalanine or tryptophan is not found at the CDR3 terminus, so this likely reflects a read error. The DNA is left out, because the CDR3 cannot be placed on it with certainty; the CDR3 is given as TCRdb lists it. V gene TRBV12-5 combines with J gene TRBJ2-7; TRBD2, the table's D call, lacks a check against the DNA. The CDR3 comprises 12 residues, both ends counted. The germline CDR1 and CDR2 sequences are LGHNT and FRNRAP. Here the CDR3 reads CASGCSPGGAWC.

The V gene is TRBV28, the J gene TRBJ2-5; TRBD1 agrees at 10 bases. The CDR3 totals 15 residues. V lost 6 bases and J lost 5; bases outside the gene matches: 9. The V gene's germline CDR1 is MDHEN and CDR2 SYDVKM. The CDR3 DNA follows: TGTGCCAGCAGCCCACCGGGACAGGGGTTGGAGACCCAGTACTTC. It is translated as CASSPPGQGLETQYF.

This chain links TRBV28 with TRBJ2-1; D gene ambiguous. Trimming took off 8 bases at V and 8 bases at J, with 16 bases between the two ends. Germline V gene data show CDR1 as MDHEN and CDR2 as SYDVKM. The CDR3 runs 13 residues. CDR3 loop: CASVTPSFHEQFF. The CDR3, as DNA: TGTGCCAGCGTCACCCCCTCTTTCCATGAGCAGTTCTTC.

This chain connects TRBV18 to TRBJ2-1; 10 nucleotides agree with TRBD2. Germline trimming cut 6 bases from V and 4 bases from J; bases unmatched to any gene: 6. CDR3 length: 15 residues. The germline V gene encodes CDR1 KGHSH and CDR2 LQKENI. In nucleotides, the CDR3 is TGTGCCAGCTCGCAAACTAGCGGGGATTACAATGAGCAGTTCTTC. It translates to CASSQTSGDYNEQFF.